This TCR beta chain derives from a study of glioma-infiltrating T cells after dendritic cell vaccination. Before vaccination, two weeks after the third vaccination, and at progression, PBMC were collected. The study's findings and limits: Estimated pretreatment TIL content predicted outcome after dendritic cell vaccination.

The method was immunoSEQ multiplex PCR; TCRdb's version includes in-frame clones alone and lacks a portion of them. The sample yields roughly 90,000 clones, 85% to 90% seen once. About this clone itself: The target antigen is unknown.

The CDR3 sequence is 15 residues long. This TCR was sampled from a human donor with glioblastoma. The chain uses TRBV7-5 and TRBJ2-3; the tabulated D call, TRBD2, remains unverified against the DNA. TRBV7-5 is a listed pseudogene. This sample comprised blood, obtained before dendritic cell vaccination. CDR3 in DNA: TGTGCCACCCACCGGACTAGCGGGAGTCCAGATACGCAGTATTTT. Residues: CATHRTSGSPDTQYF.